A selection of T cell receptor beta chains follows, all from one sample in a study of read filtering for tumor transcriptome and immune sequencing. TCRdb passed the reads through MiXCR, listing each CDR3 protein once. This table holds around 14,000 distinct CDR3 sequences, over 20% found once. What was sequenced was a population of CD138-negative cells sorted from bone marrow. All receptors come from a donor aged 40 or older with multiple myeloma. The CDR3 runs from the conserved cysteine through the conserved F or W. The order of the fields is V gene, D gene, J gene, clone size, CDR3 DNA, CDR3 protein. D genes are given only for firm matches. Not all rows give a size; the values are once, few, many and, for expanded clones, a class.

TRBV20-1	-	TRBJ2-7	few	TGCAGTGCTAGCAAGGGTCACGAGCAGTACTTC	CSASKGHEQYF
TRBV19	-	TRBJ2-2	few	TGTGCCAGCCTGGGTCTTTATACCACCGGGGAGCTGTTTTTT	CASLGLYTTGELFF
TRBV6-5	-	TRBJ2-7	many	TGTGCCAGCAGTTACGGGGGAGGTTCCTACGAGCAGTACTTC	CASSYGGGSYEQYF
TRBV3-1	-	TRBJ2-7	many	TGTGCCAGCAGCCAAGGTACCGGGGTCTACGAGCAGTACTTC	CASSQGTGVYEQYF
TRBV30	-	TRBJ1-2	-	TGTGCCTGGAGTGAACAGGGAGGTGGCTATGGCTACACCTTC	CAWSEQGGGYGYTF
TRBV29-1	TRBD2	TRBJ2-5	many	TGCAGCGTTGATTCGGCGGGAGGGCTTCGGGAGACCCAGTACTTC	CSVDSAGGLRETQYF
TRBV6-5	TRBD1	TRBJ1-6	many	TGTGCCAGCAGTTCGACCGGGACAGGAAATTCACCCCTCCACTTT	CASSSTGTGNSPLHF
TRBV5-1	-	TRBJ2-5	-	TGCGCCAGCAGCTTGACTAGCCCTACCCAAGAGACCCAGTACTTC	CASSLTSPTQETQYF
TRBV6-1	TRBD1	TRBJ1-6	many	TGTGCCAGCAGTCCGACCCCGGGACAGGGAAATTCACCCCTCCACTTT	CASSPTPGQGNSPLHF
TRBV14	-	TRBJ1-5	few	TGTGCCAGCAGCCAAGGGGAGCCCGGGTACGGGCGCAATCAGCCCCAGCATTTT	CASSQGEPGYGRNQPQHF
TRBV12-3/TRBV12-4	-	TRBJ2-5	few	TGTGCCAGCAGTTCTATACTGGGGGAGACCCAGTACTTC	CASSSILGETQYF
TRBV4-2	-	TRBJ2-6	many	TGTGCCAGCAGCCAAGATGAGGACTCTGGGGCCAACGTCCTGACTTTC	CASSQDEDSGANVLTF
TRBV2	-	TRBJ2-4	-	TGTGCCAGCAGTTACGGTAGTAACCAAAACATTCAGTACTTC	CASSYGSNQNIQYF
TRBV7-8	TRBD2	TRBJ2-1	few	TGTGCCAGCAGCTTAAGGGCTAGCGGGAGGGATGAGCAGTTCTTC	CASSLRASGRDEQFF
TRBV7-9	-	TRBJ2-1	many	TGTGCCAGCAGCGAGGGATCAGGGGTCAATGAGCAGTTCTTC	CASSEGSGVNEQFF
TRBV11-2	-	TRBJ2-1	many	TGTGCCAGCAGCCAGGGAGTGGAGCAGTTCTTC	CASSQGVEQFF
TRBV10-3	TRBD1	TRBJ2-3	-	TGTGCCATCAGTACTACAGGGGGCATCGCAGATACGCGGTATTTT	CAISTTGGIADTRYF
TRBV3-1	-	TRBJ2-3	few	TGTGCCAGCAGCCAAGATCAAAGCACAGATACGCAGTATTTT	CASSQDQSTDTQYF
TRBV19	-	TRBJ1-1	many	TGTGCCAGTAGTATTTACACTGAAGCTTTCTTT	CASSIYTEAFF
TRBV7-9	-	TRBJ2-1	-	TGTGCCAGCATCTTAATGAGGGACGACAATGAGCAGTTCTTC	CASILMRDDNEQFF
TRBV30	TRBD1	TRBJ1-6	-	TGTGCCTGGTCCCCCGGGACAGGGGTTTCACCCCTCCACTTT	CAWSPGTGVSPLHF
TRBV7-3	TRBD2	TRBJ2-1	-	TGTGCCAGCAGCTTAAAGGGTAGCGGGAGGGTGGGGGATGAGCGGTTCTTC	CASSLKGSGRVGDERFF
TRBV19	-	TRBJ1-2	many	TGTGCCAGTAGTATCCCGACAGAAACTGGCGGCTACACCTTC	CASSIPTETGGYTF
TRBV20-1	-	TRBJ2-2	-	TGCAGTGCTAGAGATTCAGTCGGTGCCGGGGAGCTGTTTTTT	CSARDSVGAGELFF
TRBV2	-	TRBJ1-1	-	TGTGCCAGCAGGGATTACAGGGAAGTAGCTTTCTTT	CASRDYREVAFF
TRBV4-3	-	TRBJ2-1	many	TGCGCCAGCAGCCAAGATAGGACATCCTACAATGAGCAGTTCTTC	CASSQDRTSYNEQFF
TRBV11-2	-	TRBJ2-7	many	TGTACCAGCAGCTTAGGGCAGGGCTACGAGCAGTACTTC	CTSSLGQGYEQYF